The rows below give T cell receptor beta chains drawn from one sample of a study of T cells in Graves' hyperthyroidism and ophthalmopathy. One entry per CDR3 protein, called by TCRdb with MiXCR from the multiplex PCR reads. The sample consists of roughly 840,000 distinct CDR3 sequences, roughly 40% of them appearing once. The sample was blood. The receptor source for this set is a man in his late teens or twenties with Graves' hyperthyroidism. CDR3s include the opening cysteine and the closing phenylalanine or tryptophan. D genes are given only for firm matches. The size of a clone is reported for some rows only, either as once, few or many, or as a class for expanded clones.

size | J | D | V | DNA | CDR3
few | TRBJ1-5 | - | TRBV2 | TGTGCCAGCAGTGAAATAGGGTCGCGTAATAATCAGCCCCAGCATTTT | CASSEIGSRNNQPQHF
few | TRBJ1-5 | - | TRBV19 | TGTGCCAGTAGTATTGGTTCAGGATTGGAGCCCCAGCATTTT | CASSIGSGLEPQHF
- | TRBJ1-1 | - | TRBV15 | TGTGCCACCAGCAGCGAGTCCGGATTGAACACTGAAGCTTTCTTT | CATSSESGLNTEAFF
few | TRBJ1-2 | - | TRBV28 | TGTGCCACCGTCCAGGGGTTTGGCTACACCTTC | CATVQGFGYTF
many | TRBJ2-7 | - | TRBV4-1 | TGCGCCAGCAGCCAAGCCCTTACCTACGAGCAGTACTTC | CASSQALTYEQYF
many | TRBJ2-7 | TRBD2 | TRBV10-3 | TGTGCCACCCGGTGGGGGGAGGGCGAGCAGTACTTC | CATRWGEGEQYF
few | TRBJ2-7 | - | TRBV7-2 | TGTACCAGCAGCTTGGAGTCCCAGCTATACGAGCAGTACTTC | CTSSLESQLYEQYF
few | TRBJ1-2 | TRBD1 | TRBV2 | TGTGCCAGCAGTTCCCCACAGGGGTTTGGCTACACCTTC | CASSSPQGFGYTF
- | TRBJ2-7 | TRBD2 | TRBV7-2 | TGTGCCAGCAGCGCCCCCGGGACTAGGAACTACGAGCAGTACTTC | CASSAPGTRNYEQYF
- | TRBJ1-1 | TRBD1 | TRBV7-9 | TGTGCCAGCAGTGCCCCGGGACAGGGGGAAGCTTTCTTT | CASSAPGQGEAFF
many | TRBJ1-2 | - | TRBV7-9 | TGTGCCAGCAGCGTGGTCCATGGCTACACCTTC | CASSVVHGYTF
- | TRBJ1-6 | TRBD1 | TRBV10-3 | TGTGCCATCCTCGATCCGGGACAGGGATCGTCACCCCTCCACTTT | CAILDPGQGSSPLHF
- | TRBJ1-1 | - | TRBV9 | TGTGCCAGCACCGGACGGGGAGGGAACACTGAAGCTTTCTTT | CASTGRGGNTEAFF
few | TRBJ2-7 | - | TRBV12-3/TRBV12-4 | TGTGCCAGCAGCCTGACTCGTCTTCGGGACGGCTCCTACGAGCAGTACTTC | CASSLTRLRDGSYEQYF
many | TRBJ2-7 | TRBD2 | TRBV7-9 | TGTGCCAGCAGCTTACCAGGACTAGCGGGAGGGGAGCAGTACTTC | CASSLPGLAGGEQYF
- | TRBJ2-7 | - | TRBV7-2 | TGTGCCAGCAGCGCCGTGGCCGTCGGGGACTACGAGCAGTACTTC | CASSAVAVGDYEQYF
- | TRBJ1-1 | - | TRBV6-1 | TGTGCCATTGGGGAGGTGGTGAACACTGAAGCTTTCTTT | CAIGEVVNTEAFF
few | TRBJ2-3 | TRBD2 | TRBV13 | TGTGCCAGCAACTTCCGGGCGGGAGGGGAAGCAGATACGCAGTATTTT | CASNFRAGGEADTQYF
few | TRBJ2-7 | - | TRBV20-1 | TGCAGTGCTAACGGGCCGGCGTCCTACGAGCAGTACTTC | CSANGPASYEQYF
few | TRBJ2-6 | TRBD2 | TRBV5-6 | TGTGCCAGCAGCTTGCCGGGGGGGATCTACTCTGGGGCCAACGTCCTGACTTTC | CASSLPGGIYSGANVLTF
few | TRBJ2-7 | - | TRBV3-1 | TGTGCCAGCAGCGGGGACATCCACGAGCAGTACTTC | CASSGDIHEQYF
- | TRBJ2-2 | TRBD1 | TRBV2 | TGTGCCAGCTTGACAGGGTACACCGGGGAGCTGTTTTTT | CASLTGYTGELFF
few | TRBJ1-1 | - | TRBV19 | TGTGCCAGTAGTATTGGGCAGGGGAAGACTGAAGCTTTCTTT | CASSIGQGKTEAFF
few | TRBJ1-1 | - | TRBV7-3 | TGTGCCAGCAGCCCGACTGGACAGACCAAAGCTTTCTTT | CASSPTGQTKAFF
- | TRBJ2-5 | TRBD2 | TRBV6-1 | TGTGCCAGCAGTTACTCAGACGGGGAGGGGGAGACCCAGTACTTC | CASSYSDGEGETQYF
few | TRBJ1-5 | - | TRBV20-1 | TGCAGCGCTACGGGACTTGACAATCAGCCCCAGCATTTT | CSATGLDNQPQHF
- | TRBJ2-7 | TRBD2 | TRBV9 | TGTGCCAGCAGCGTAGGGGGGACTAGCGGGAACGAGCAGTACTTC | CASSVGGTSGNEQYF
- | TRBJ2-2 | - | TRBV7-9 | TGTGCCAGCAGCGTAACAGGGCGCGCCACCGGGGAGCTGTTTTTT | CASSVTGRATGELFF
- | TRBJ2-7 | TRBD2 | TRBV10-3 | TGTGCCATCACCGAGGGTGGGGGAGGGCTCTCCTCCTACGAGCAGTACTTC | CAITEGGGGLSSYEQYF
- | TRBJ2-5 | TRBD2 | TRBV25-1 | TGTGCCAGCAGTGGAGAGAGCGGGAGGTGGGAGACCCAGTACTTC | CASSGESGRWETQYF
- | TRBJ1-5 | - | TRBV10-3 | TGTGCCAGCAGTTCGGACAGCGCAAGCAATCAGCCCCAGCATTTT | CASSSDSASNQPQHF
- | TRBJ1-2 | TRBD1 | TRBV10-3 | TGTGGCAGCAGTGGAATGACAGGGGACTATGGCTACACCTTC | CGSSGMTGDYGYTF
few | TRBJ2-5 | TRBD2 | TRBV5-1 | TGCGCCAGCAGCGGACGACTAGCGCGAGAAGAGACCCAGTACTTC | CASSGRLAREETQYF
once | TRBJ2-7 | - | TRBV12-3/TRBV12-4 | TGTGCCAGCAGTTTCGGGGCAAATAGCGACGAGCAGTACTTC | CASSFGANSDEQYF
- | TRBJ1-1 | - | TRBV5-1 | TGCGCCAGCAGCTTCATCGGGGAGAACACTGAAGCTTTCTTT | CASSFIGENTEAFF
- | TRBJ2-7 | TRBD1 | TRBV2 | TGTGCCAGCAGTGCCCCGGGACAGGGATCCGAGCAGTACTTC | CASSAPGQGSEQYF
many | TRBJ1-5 | - | TRBV6-5 | TGTGCCAGCAGTTACGATCGAGGCAATCAGCCCCAGCATTTT | CASSYDRGNQPQHF
few | TRBJ2-7 | TRBD2 | TRBV4-2 | TGTGCCAGCAGCCAAGAACTGGAGCGGGGTTTCGAGCAGTACTTC | CASSQELERGFEQYF
few | TRBJ1-1 | - | TRBV9 | TGTGCCAGCAGCTTAGGATTTGGCCGCCAGAACACTGAAGCTTTCTTT | CASSLGFGRQNTEAFF
- | TRBJ1-4 | - | TRBV12-3/TRBV12-4 | TGTGCCAGCAGTTTTTTCCGGGACGGTAATGAAAAACTGTTTTTT | CASSFFRDGNEKLFF
many | TRBJ2-7 | - | TRBV15 | TGTGCCACCAGCAGAGATTTGTCCAACGGGCAGTACTTC | CATSRDLSNGQYF
once | TRBJ1-4 | - | TRBV6-1 | TGTGCCAGCAGTGAAAGATTGGAAAAACTGTTTTTT | CASSERLEKLFF
few | TRBJ2-5 | - | TRBV20-1 | TGCAGTGCTAGAGCTCCCACAAGTTTGACCCAGTACTTC | CSARAPTSLTQYF
- | TRBJ1-2 | - | TRBV7-9 | TGTGCCAGCAGCTGGGCGGGCGAAAACTATGGCTACACCTTC | CASSWAGENYGYTF
- | TRBJ1-2 | - | TRBV6-5 | TGTGCCAGCAGTTACTCTAGTCAGGCCCTTCTTCACTATGGCTACACCTTC | CASSYSSQALLHYGYTF
many | TRBJ1-5 | TRBD1 | TRBV10-3 | TGTGCCATCAGTGATACAGGGGGAGTTGGAAGCAATCAGCCCCAGCATTTT | CAISDTGGVGSNQPQHF
many | TRBJ2-7 | - | TRBV2 | TGTGCCCGCATGGTGGAAGAGGGAAGCTACGAGCAGTACTTC | CARMVEEGSYEQYF
few | TRBJ2-7 | TRBD1 | TRBV7-2 | TGCGCCAGCAGTCAACAGGGGGTTAACGAGCAGTACTTC | CASSQQGVNEQYF
- | TRBJ1-2 | - | TRBV29-1 | TGCAGCGTTCCGACAACTAGTGGCTACACCTTC | CSVPTTSGYTF
- | TRBJ1-1 | - | TRBV4-1 | TGCGCCAGCAGCCAGATGATGGGGGGGGCTGAAGCTTTCTTT | CASSQMMGGAEAFF